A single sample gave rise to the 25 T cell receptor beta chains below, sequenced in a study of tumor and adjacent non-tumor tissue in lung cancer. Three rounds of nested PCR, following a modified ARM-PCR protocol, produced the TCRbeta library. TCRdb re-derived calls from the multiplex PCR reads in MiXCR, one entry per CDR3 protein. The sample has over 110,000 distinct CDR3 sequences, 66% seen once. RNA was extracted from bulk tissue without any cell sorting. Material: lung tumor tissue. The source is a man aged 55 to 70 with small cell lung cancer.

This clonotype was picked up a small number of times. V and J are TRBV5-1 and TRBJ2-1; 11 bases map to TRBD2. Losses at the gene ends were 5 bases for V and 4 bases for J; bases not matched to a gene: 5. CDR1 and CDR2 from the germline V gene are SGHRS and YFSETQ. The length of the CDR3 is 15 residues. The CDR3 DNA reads TGCGCCAGCAGTGCAACTAGCGGGAGATACAATGAGCAGTTCTTC. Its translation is CASSATSGRYNEQFF. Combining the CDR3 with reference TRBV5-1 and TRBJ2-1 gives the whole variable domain KAGVTQTPRYLIKTRGQQVTLSCSPISGHRSVSWYQQTPGQGLQFLFEYFSETQRNKGNFPGRFSGRQFSNSRSEMNVSTLELGDSALYLCASSATSGRYNEQFFGPGTRLTVL.

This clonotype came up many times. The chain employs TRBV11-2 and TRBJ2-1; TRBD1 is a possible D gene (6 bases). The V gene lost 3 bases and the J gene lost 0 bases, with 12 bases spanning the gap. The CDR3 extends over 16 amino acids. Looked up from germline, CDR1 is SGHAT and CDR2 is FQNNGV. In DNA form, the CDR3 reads TGTGCCAGCAGCTTCTCAGGGGTGAACTCCTACAATGAGCAGTTCTTC. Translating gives CASSFSGVNSYNEQFF.

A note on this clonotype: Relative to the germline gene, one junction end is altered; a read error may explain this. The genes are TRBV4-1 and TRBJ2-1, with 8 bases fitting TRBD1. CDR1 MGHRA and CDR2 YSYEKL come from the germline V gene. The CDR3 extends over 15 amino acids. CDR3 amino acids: CASSHEDREFNERFF. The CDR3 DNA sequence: TGCGCCAGCAGCCATGAGGACAGGGAATTCAATGAGCGGTTCTTC.

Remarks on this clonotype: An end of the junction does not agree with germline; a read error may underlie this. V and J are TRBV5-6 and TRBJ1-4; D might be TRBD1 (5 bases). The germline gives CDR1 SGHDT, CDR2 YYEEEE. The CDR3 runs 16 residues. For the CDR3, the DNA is TGTGCCAACAGCTTCCGGGACTGGACAACTAATGAAAAACTGTTTTTT. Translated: CANSFRDWTTNEKLFF.

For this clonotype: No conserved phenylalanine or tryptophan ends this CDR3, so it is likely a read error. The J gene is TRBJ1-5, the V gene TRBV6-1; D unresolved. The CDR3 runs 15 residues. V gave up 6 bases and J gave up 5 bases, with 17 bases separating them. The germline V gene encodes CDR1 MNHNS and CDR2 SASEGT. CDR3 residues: CASRRVTTGDQPQHS. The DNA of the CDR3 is TGTGCCAGCAGGAGGGTCACGACGGGCGATCAGCCCCAGCATTCT.

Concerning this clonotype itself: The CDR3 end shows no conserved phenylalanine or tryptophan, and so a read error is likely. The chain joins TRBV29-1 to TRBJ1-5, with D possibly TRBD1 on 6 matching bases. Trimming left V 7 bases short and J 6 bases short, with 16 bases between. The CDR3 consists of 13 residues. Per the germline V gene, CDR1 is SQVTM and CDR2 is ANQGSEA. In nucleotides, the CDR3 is TGCAGCGCTGTCGGGGGGCAGGGTCAGCCCCAGCATTCT. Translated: CSAVGGQGQPQHS.

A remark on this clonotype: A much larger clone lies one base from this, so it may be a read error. CDR3 coding DNA: TGCAGTGCTAGAGAGACATGCAATCAGCCCCAGCATTTT. It encodes CSARETCNQPQHF. This chain links TRBV20-1 with TRBJ1-5; D unresolved. Deletions cut 0 bases from V and 2 bases from J, with 5 bases between. The length of the CDR3 is 13 residues. CDR1 and CDR2 (germline): DFQATT, SNEGSKA (reference sequence).

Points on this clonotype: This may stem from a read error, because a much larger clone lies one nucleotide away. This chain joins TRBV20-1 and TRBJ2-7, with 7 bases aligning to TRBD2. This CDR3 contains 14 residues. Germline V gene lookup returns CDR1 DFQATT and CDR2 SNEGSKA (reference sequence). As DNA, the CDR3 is TGCAATGCTAGCGAAATGGGGGATTTAGCGGGGCAGTACGTC. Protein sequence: CNASEMGDLAGQYV.

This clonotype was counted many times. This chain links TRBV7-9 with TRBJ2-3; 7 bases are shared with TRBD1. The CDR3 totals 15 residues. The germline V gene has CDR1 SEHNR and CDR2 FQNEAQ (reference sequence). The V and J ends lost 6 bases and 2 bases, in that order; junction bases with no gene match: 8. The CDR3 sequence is CASSTGDRATDTQYF. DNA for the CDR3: TGTGCCAGCAGTACCGGAGACAGGGCCACAGATACGCAGTATTTT. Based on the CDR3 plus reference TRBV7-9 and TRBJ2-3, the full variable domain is DTGVSQNPRHKITKRGQNVTFRCDPISEHNRLYWYRQTLGQGPEFLTYFQNEAQLEKSRLLSDRFSAERPKGSFSTLEIQRTEQGDSAMYLCASSTGDRATDTQYFGPGTRLTVL.

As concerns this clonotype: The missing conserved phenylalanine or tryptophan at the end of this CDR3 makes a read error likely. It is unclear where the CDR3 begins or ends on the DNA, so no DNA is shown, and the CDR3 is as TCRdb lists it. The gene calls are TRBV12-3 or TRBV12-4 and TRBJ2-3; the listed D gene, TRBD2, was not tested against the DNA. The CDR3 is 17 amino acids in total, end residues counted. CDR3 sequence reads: CASSELGLAGGTDTLYL.

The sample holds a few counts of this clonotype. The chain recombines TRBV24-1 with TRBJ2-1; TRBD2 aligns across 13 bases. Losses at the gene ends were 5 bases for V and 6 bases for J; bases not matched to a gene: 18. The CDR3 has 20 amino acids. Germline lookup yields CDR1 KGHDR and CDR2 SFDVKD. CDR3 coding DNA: TGTGCCACCAGTGGGCCGGGACTAGCGGGAAGGCGTGTACCGGTCAATGAGCAGTTCTTC. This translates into CATSGPGLAGRRVPVNEQFF.

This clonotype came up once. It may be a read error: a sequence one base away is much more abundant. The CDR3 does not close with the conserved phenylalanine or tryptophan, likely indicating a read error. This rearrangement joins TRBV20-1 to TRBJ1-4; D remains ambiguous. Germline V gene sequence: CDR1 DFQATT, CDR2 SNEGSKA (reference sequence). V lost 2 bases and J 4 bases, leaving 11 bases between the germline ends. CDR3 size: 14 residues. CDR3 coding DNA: TGCAGTGCTAGACTCGCTATGGGTAATGAAAAACTGTTTTCT. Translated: CSARLAMGNEKLFS.

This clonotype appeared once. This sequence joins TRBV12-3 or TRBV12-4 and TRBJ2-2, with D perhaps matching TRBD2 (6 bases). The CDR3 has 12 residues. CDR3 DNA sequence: TGTACCGGCAGTCGGAGGGGCGGGGAGCTGTTTTTT. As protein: CTGSRRGGELFF.

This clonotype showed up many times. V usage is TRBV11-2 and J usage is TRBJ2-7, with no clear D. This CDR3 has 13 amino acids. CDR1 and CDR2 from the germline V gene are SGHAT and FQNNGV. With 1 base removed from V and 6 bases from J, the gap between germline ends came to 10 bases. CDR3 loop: CASSLGAYIEQYV. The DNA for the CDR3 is TGTGCCAGCAGCTTAGGGGCCTACATCGAGCAGTACGTC.

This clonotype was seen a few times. The CDR3: CASRQGQALSGNTIYF. CDR3 DNA sequence: TGTGCCAGCAGACAGGGACAGGCTCTCTCTGGAAACACCATATATTTT. The chain couples TRBV6-5 to TRBJ1-3; TRBD1 matches at 8 bases. Germline CDR1 MNHEY, CDR2 SVGAGI. V shed 6 bases, J shed 0 bases, and the junction held 7 bases outside the gene matches. This CDR3 comprises 16 residues.

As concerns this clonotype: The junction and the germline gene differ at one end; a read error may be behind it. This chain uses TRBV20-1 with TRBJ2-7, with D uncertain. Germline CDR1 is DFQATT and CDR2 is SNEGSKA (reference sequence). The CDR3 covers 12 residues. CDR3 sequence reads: CGVLGNSYEQYF. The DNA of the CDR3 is TGCGGTGTCTTGGGAAACTCCTACGAGCAATACTTC.

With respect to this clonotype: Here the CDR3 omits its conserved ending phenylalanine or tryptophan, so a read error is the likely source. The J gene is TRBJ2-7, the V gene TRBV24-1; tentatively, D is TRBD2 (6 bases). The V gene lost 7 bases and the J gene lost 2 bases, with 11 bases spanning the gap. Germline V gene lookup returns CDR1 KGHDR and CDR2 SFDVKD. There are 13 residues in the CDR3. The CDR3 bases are TGTGCCACCAGAACCGGGGGAACCTACGAGCAGTACTAC. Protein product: CATRTGGTYEQYY.

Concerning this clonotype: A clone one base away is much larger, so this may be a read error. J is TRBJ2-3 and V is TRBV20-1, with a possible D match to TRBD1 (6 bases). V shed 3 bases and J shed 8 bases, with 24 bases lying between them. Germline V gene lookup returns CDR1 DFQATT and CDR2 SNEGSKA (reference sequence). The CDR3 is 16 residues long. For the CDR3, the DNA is TGCAGTGCTAGGGGGGCGGCGGACCTTGGATGGGGTACGCAGTATTTT. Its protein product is CSARGAADLGWGTQYF.

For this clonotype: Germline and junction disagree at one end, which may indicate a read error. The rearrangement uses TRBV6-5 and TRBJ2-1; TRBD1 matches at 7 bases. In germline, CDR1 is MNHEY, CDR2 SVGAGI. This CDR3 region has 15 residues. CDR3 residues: CASSYTRDSYSEHFF. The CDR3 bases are TGTGCCAGCAGTTACACGAGGGACAGTTACAGTGAGCACTTCTTC.

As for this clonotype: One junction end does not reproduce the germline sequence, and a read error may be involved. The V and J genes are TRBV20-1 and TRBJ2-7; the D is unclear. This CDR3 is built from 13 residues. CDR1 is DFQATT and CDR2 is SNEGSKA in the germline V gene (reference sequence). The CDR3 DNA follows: TGCAGTGCTAGTAGCCCGACCGCATTCGAGCTGTACTTC. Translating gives CSASSPTAFELYF.

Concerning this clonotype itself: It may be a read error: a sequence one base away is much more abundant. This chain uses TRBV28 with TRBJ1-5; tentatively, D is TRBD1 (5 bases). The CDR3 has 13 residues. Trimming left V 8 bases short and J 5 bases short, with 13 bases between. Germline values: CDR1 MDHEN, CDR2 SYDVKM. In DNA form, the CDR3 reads TGTGCCAGCCGTTGGGGCCAGGATCAGCCCCAGCATTTT. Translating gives CASRWGQDQPQHF.

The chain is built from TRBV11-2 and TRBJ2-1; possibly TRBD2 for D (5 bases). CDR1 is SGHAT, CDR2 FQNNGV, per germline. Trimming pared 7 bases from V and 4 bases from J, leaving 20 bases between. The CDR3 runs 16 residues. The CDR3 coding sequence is TGTGCCAGCACCTCGGAATCACTATCGGGATACAATGAGCAGTTCTTC. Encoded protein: CASTSESLSGYNEQFF. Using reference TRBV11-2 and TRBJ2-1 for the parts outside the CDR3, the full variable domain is EAGVAQSPRYKIIEKRQSVAFWCNPISGHATLYWYQQILGQGPKLLIQFQNNGVVDDSQLPKDRFSAERLKGVDSTLKIQPAKLEDSAVYLCASTSESLSGYNEQFFGPGTRLTVL.

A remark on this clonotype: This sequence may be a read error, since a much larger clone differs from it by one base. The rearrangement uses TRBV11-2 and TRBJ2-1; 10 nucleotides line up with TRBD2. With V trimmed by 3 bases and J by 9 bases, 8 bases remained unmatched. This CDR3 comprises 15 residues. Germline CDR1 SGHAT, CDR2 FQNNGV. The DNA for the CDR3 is TGTGCCAGCAGCTTTATAGCGGGAGGAGACAGTGAGCAGTTCTTC. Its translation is CASSFIAGGDSEQFF.

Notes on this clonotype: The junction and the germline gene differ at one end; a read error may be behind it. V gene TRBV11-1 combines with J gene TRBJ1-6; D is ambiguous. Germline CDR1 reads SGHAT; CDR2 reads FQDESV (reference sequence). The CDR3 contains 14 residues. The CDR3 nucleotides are TGTGCCAGCAGTCGCATGGGTGAGGGTTCACCCCTCCATTTT. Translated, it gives CASSRMGEGSPLHF.

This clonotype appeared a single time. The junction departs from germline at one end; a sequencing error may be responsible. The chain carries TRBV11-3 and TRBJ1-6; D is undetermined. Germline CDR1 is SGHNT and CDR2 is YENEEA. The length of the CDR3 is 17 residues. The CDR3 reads CVSSLGKGLRRNSPLHF. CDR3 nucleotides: TGTGTCAGCAGCTTAGGGAAGGGTCTGAGAAGAAATTCACCCCTCCACTTT. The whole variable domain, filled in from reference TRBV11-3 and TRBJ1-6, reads EAGVVQSPRYKIIEKKQPVAFWCNPISGHNTLYWYLQNLGQGPELLIRYENEEAVDDSQLPKDRFSAERLKGVDSTLKIQPAELGDSAVYLCVSSLGKGLRRNSPLHFGNGTRLTVT.